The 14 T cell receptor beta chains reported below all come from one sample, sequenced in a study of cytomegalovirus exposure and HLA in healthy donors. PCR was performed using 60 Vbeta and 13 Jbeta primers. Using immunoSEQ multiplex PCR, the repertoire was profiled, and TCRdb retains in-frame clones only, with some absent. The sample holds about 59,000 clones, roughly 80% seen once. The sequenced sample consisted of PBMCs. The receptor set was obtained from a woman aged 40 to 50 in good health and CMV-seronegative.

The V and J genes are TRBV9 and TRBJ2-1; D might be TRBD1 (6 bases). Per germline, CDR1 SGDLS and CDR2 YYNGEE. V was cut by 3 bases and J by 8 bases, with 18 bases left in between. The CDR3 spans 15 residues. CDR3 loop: CASSGSGGSLDEQFF. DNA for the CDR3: TGTGCCAGCAGCGGTAGTGGGGGCTCCTTAGATGAGCAGTTCTTC.

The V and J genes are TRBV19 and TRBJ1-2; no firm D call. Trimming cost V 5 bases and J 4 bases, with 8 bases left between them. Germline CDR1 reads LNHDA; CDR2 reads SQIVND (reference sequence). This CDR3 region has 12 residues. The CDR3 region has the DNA TGTGCCAGTAGTCCTCGGTCCTATGGCTACACCTTC. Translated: CASSPRSYGYTF.

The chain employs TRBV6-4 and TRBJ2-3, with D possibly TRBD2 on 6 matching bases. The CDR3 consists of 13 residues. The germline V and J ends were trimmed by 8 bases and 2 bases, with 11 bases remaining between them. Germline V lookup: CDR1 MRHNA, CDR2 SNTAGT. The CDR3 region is CASGAGHTDTQYF. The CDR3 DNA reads TGTGCCAGCGGAGCGGGTCACACAGATACGCAGTATTTT.

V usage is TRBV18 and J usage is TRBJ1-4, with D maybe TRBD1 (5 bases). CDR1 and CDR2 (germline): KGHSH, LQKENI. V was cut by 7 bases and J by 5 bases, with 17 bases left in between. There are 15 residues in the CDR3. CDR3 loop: CASFYGQAVNEKLFF. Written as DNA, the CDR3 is TGTGCCAGCTTCTATGGACAAGCTGTGAATGAAAAACTGTTTTTT.

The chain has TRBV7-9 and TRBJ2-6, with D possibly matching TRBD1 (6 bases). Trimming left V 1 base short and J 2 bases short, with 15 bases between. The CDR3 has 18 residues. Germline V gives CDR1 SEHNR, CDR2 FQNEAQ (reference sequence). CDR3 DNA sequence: TGTGCCAGCAGCTTAGGGGGGACACTAGTGACTGGGGCCAACGTCCTGACTTTC. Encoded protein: CASSLGGTLVTGANVLTF.

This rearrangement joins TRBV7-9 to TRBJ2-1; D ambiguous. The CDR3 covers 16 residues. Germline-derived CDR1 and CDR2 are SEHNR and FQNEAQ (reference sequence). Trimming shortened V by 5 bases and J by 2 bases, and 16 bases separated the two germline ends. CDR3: CASSPFKALPYNEQFF. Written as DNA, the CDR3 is TGTGCCAGCAGCCCCTTCAAAGCGTTACCCTACAATGAGCAGTTCTTC.

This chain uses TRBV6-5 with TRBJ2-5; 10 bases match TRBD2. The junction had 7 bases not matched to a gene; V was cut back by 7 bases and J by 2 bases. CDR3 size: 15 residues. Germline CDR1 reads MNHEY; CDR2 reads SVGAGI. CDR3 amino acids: CASTVAGGEQETQYF. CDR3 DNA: TGTGCCAGCACCGTAGCGGGAGGAGAACAAGAGACCCAGTACTTC.

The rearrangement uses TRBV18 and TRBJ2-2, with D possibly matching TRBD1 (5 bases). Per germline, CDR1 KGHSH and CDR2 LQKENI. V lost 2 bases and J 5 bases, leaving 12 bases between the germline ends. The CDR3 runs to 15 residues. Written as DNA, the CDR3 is TGTGCCAGCTCACCAACGACAGTAAGAACCGGGGAGCTGTTTTTT. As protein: CASSPTTVRTGELFF.

CDR3 sequence: CASSPQGLLYEQYF. As DNA, the CDR3 is TGTGCCAGCAGCCCGCAGGGGCTCCTATACGAGCAGTACTTC. The chain joins TRBV7-2 to TRBJ2-7; tentative D call: TRBD1 (6 bases). This CDR3 is built from 14 residues. V was shortened by 5 bases and J by 4 bases, with 15 bases between the two germline ends. Germline-derived CDR1 and CDR2 are SGHTA and FQGNSA.

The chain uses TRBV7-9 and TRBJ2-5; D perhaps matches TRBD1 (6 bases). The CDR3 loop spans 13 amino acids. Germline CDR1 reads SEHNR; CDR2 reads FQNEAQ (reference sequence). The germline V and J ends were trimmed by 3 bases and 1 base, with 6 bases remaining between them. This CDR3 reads CASSLDSQETQYF. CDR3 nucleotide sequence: TGTGCCAGCAGCTTGGACAGCCAAGAGACCCAGTACTTC.

The CDR3 region is CASSQEGQETLGYTF. CDR3 nucleotides: TGCGCCAGCAGCCAAGAGGGGCAGGAGACCCTTGGCTACACCTTC. The rearrangement uses TRBV4-1 and TRBJ1-2, with a possible D match to TRBD1 (5 bases). This CDR3 has 15 amino acids. Germline CDR1 MGHRA, CDR2 YSYEKL. Trimming shortened V by 0 bases and J by 7 bases, and 15 bases separated the two germline ends.

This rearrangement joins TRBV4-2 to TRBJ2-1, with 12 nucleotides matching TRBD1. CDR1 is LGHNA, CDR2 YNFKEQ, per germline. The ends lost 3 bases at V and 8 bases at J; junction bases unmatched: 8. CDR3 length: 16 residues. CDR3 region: CASSQAGTGGLDEQFF. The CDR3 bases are TGTGCCAGCAGCCAGGCCGGGACAGGGGGCCTGGATGAGCAGTTCTTC.

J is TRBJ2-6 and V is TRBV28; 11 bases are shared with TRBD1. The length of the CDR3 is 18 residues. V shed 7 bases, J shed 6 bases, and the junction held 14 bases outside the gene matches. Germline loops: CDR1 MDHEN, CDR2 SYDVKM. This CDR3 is CASTNLPDRGREANVLTF. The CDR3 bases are TGTGCCAGCACTAACCTCCCGGACAGGGGGCGGGAGGCCAACGTCCTGACTTTC.

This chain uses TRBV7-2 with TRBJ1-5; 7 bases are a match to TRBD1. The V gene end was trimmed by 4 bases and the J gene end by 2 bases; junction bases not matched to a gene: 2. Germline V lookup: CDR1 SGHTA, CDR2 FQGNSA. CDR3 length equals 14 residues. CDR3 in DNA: TGTGCCAGCAGCTATGGGACAGGCAATCAGCCCCAGCATTTT. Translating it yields CASSYGTGNQPQHF.